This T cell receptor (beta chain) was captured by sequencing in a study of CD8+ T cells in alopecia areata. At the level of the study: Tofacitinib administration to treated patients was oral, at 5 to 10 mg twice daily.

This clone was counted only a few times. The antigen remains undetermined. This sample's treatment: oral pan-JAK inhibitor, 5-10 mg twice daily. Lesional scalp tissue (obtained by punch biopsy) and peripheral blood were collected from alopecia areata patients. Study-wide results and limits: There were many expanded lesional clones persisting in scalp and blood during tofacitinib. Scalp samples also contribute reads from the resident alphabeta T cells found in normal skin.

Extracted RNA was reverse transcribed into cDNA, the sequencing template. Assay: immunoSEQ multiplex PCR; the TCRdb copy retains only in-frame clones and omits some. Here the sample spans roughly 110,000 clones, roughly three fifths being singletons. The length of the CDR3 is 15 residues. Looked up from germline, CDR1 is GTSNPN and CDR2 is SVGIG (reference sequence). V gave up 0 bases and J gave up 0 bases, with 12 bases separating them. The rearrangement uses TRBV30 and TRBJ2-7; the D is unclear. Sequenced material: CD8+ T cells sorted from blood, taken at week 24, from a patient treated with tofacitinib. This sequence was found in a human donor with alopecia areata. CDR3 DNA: TGTGCCTGGAGTGTCCTGGACGGCCACTCCTACGAGCAGTACTTC. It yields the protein CAWSVLDGHSYEQYF.